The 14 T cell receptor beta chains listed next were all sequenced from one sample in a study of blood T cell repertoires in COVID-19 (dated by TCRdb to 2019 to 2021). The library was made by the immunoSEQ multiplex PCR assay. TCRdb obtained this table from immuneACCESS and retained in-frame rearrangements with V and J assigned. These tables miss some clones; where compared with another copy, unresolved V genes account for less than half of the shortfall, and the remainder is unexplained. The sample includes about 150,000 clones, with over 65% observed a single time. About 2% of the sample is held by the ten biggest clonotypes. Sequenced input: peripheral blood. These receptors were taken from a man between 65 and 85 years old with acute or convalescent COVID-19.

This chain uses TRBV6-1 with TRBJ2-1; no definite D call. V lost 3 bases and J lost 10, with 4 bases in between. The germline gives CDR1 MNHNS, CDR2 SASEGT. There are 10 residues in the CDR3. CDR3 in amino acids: CASSDREQFF. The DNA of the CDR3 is TGTGCCAGCAGTGACCGGGAGCAGTTCTTC.

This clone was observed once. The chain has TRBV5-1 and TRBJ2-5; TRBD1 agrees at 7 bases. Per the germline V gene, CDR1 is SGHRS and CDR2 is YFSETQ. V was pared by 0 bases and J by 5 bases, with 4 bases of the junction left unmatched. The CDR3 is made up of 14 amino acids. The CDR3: CASSLETGRETQYF. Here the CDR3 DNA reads TGCGCCAGCAGCTTGGAGACAGGGCGGGAGACCCAGTACTTC.

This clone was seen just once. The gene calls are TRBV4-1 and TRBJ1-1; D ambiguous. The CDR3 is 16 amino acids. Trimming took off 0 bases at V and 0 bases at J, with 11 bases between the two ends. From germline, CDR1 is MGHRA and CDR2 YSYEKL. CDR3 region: CASSQDLTPMNTEAFF. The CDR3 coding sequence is TGCGCCAGCAGCCAAGATCTAACGCCTATGAACACTGAAGCTTTCTTT.

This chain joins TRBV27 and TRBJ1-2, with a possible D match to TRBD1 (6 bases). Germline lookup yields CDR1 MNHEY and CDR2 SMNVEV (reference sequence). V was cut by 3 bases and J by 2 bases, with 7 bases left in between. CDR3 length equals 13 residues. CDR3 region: CASSFDRNYGYTF. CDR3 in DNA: TGTGCCAGCAGTTTCGACAGGAACTATGGCTACACCTTC.

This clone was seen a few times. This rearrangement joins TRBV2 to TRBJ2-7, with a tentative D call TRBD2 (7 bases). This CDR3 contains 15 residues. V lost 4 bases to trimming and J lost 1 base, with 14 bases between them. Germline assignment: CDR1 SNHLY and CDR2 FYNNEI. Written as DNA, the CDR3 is TGTGCCAGCAGTGGGACAGCCGGGAGGTCCTACGAGCAGTACTTC. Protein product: CASSGTAGRSYEQYF.

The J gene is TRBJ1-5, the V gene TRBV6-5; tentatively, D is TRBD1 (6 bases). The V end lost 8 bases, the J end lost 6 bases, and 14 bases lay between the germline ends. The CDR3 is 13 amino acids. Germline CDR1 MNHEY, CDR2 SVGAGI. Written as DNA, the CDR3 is TGTGCCAGCCGTCGGGGGGCTGGTCAGCCCCAGCATTTT. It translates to CASRRGAGQPQHF.

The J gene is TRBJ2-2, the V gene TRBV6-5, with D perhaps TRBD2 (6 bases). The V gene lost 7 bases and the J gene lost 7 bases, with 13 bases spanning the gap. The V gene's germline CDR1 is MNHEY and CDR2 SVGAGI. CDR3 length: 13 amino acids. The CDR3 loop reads CASIASGVGELFF. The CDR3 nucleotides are TGTGCCAGCATCGCTTCGGGGGTCGGGGAGCTGTTTTTT.

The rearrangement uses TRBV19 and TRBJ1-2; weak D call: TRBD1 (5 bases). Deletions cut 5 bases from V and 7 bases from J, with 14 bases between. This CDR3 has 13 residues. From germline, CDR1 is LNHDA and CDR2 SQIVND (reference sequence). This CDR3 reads CASSWGLVTGYTF. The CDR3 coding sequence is TGTGCCAGTAGTTGGGGACTGGTAACTGGCTACACCTTC.

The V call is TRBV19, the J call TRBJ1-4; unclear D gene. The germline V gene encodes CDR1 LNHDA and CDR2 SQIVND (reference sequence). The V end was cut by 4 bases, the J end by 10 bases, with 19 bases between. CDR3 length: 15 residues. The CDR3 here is CASSTQALAYGKLFF. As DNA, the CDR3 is TGTGCCAGTAGTACCCAGGCCCTGGCATACGGAAAACTGTTTTTT.

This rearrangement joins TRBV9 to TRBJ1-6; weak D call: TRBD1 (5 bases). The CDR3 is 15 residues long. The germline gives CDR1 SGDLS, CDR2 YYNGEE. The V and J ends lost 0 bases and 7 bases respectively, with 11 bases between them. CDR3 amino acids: CASSVAPGPNSPLHF. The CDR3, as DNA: TGTGCCAGCAGCGTAGCCCCAGGGCCAAATTCACCCCTCCACTTT. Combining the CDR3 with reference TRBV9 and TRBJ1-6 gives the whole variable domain DSGVTQTPKHLITATGQRVTLRCSPRSGDLSVYWYQQSLDQGLQFLIQYYNGEERAKGNILERFSAQQFPDLHSELNLSSLELGDSALYFCASSVAPGPNSPLHFGNGTRLTVT.

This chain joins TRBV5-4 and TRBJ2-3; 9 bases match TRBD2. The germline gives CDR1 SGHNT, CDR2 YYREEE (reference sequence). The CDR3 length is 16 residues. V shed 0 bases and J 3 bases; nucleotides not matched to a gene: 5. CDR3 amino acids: CASSLAGGGGTDTQYF. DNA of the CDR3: TGTGCCAGCAGCTTGGCTGGCGGGGGGGGAACAGATACGCAGTATTTT.

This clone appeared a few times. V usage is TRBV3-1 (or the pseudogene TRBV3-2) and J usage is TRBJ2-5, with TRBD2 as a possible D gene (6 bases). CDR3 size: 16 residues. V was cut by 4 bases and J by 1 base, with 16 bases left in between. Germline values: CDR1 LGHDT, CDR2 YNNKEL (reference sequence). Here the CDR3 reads CASSPFDRGTQETQYF. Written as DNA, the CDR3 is TGTGCCAGCAGCCCTTTCGACCGGGGGACCCAAGAGACCCAGTACTTC.

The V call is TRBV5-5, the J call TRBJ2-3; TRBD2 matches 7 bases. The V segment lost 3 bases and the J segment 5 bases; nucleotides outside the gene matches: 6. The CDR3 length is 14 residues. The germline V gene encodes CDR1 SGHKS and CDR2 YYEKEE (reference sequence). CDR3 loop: CASSWGGRLDTQYF. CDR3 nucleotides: TGTGCCAGCAGCTGGGGGGGACGTCTAGATACGCAGTATTTT.

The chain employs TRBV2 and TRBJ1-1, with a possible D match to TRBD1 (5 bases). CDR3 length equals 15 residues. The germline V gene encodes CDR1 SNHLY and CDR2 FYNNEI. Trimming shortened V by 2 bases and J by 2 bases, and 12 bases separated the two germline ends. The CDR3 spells CASSEQGHRNTEAFF. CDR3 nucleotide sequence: TGTGCCAGCAGTGAACAGGGCCACCGAAACACTGAAGCTTTCTTT.